One sample yielded the 16 T cell receptor beta chains listed below, sequenced in a study of response to subunit inactivated influenza vaccine (dated 2018 in TCRdb). Receptors were amplified or captured by RT-PCR. Sequencing was carried out with an Illumina HiSeq 2500. TCRdb redid the processing of the public reads, applying fastp at Q25 and MiXCR, and retained in-frame beta chains. Rows with one shared CDR3 protein collapse into an entry with the most common genes and DNA. The sample profile shows 550,000 to 800,000 distinct CDR3 sequences; 15% to 19% of them were found once. The leading ten clones occupy 11% of the sample. Specimen: PBMCs from blood, collected about 11 days after vaccination. The receptors here all came from a man aged 45-60 years who received an inactivated influenza vaccine. Donor details come from another sample of the same person, matched by shared clones.

V is TRBV20-1 and J is TRBJ2-3, with D possibly TRBD1 on 6 matching bases. Germline CDR1 reads DFQATT; CDR2 reads SNEGSKA (reference sequence). V was cut by 1 base and J by 2 bases, with 13 bases left in between. This CDR3 is built from 15 residues. CDR3 nucleotide sequence: TGCAGTGCTAGAGGCTGGACAGAGCTCACAGATACGCAGTATTTT. It is translated as CSARGWTELTDTQYF.

The chain links TRBV3-1 to TRBJ1-4; D is uncertain. V gave up 4 bases and J gave up 8 bases, with 11 bases separating them. The CDR3 is made up of 13 amino acids. Germline-derived CDR1 and CDR2 are LGHDT and YNNKEL (reference sequence). The CDR3 region is CASSPDWGEKLFF. The CDR3 region has the DNA TGTGCCAGCAGCCCCGACTGGGGAGAAAAACTGTTTTTT.

The rearrangement links TRBV3-1 to TRBJ2-4; 11 bases agree with TRBD1. Germline V gives CDR1 LGHDT, CDR2 YNNKEL (reference sequence). V was clipped by 4 bases and J by 0 bases; unmatched bases: 14. This CDR3 has 20 amino acids. The CDR3 DNA reads as TGTGCCAGCAGCCGAGCAGGCCCCGGGACAGGGGGGTTAGCCAAAAACATTCAGTACTTC. This codes for CASSRAGPGTGGLAKNIQYF. Full variable domain (missing parts from reference TRBV3-1 and TRBJ2-4): DTAVSQTPKYLVTQMGNDKSIKCEQNLGHDTMYWYKQDSKKFLKIMFSYNNKELIINETVPNRFSPKSPDKAHLNLHINSLELGDSAVYFCASSRAGPGTGGLAKNIQYFGAGTRLSVL.

The rearrangement links TRBV10-3 to TRBJ2-2, with a weak D call TRBD1 (6 bases). Trimming shortened V by 5 bases and J by 1 base, and 8 bases separated the two germline ends. The CDR3 extends over 14 amino acids. Germline V gene data show CDR1 as ENHRY and CDR2 as SYGVKD. The DNA of the CDR3 is TGTGCCATCAGTTGGACAGTGAACACCGGGGAGCTGTTTTTT. As protein: CAISWTVNTGELFF.

This clonotype was detected only a few times. The chain uses TRBV20-1 and TRBJ2-3; 8 bases are a match to TRBD2. Unmatched junction bases numbered 6, after V lost 1 base and J lost 0 bases. This CDR3 comprises 16 residues. The germline V gene has CDR1 DFQATT and CDR2 SNEGSKA (reference sequence). The CDR3 region has the DNA TGCAGTGCTAGAGTCACTAGCGGACGTAGCACAGATACGCAGTATTTT. This codes for CSARVTSGRSTDTQYF.

The genes are TRBV5-1 and TRBJ2-5; D is ambiguous. The CDR3 runs to 15 residues. The V end was cut by 4 bases, the J end by 3 bases, with 16 bases between. CDR1 and CDR2 (germline): SGHRS, YFSETQ. The CDR3: CASSHGSGGEETQYF. The CDR3 coding sequence is TGCGCCAGCAGCCACGGTTCCGGTGGGGAAGAGACCCAGTACTTC.

The chain joins TRBV7-2 to TRBJ2-5; possibly TRBD1 for D (6 bases). Germline V gene data show CDR1 as SGHTA and CDR2 as FQGNSA. The V end was cut by 5 bases, the J end by 2 bases, with 15 bases between. CDR3 length equals 15 residues. This CDR3 is CASSRDRMGQETQYF. CDR3 coding DNA: TGTGCCAGCAGCCGTGACAGGATGGGACAAGAGACCCAGTACTTC.

V gene TRBV6-1 combines with J gene TRBJ1-5; 9 bases are a match to TRBD1. Germline CDR1 is MNHNS and CDR2 is SASEGT. Trimming at V came to 6 bases and at J to 0 bases, leaving 6 bases not matched to a gene. The CDR3 length is 16 residues. CDR3 nucleotides: TGTGCCAGCAGCCGCGGGACAGGGTTTAGCAATCAGCCCCAGCATTTT. This translates into CASSRGTGFSNQPQHF.

The chain is built from TRBV7-9 and TRBJ2-1; 7 bases are a match to TRBD2. V gave up 5 bases and J gave up 10 bases; unmatched junction bases: 14. Germline loops: CDR1 SEHNR, CDR2 FQNEAQ (reference sequence). The CDR3 is 15 residues long. CDR3 sequence: CASSVWTSDPKEQFF. The DNA for the CDR3 is TGTGCCAGCAGCGTATGGACTAGTGATCCCAAAGAGCAGTTCTTC.

J is TRBJ2-3 and V is TRBV20-1; the match to TRBD2 covers 13 bases. CDR1 is DFQATT, CDR2 SNEGSKA, per germline (reference sequence). The J segment lost 4 bases and the V segment lost 3 bases, leaving 7 bases of the junction unmatched. The CDR3 has 16 amino acids. The CDR3 region is CSARPTSGGAPDTQYF. In DNA form, the CDR3 reads TGCAGTGCTAGGCCTACTAGCGGGGGGGCCCCAGATACGCAGTATTTT.

This rearrangement joins TRBV4-2 to TRBJ2-1; D uncertain. The germline gives CDR1 LGHNA, CDR2 YNFKEQ. V was clipped by 2 bases and J by 4 bases, with 9 bases between them. This CDR3 is 14 amino acids long. In DNA, the CDR3 is TGTGCCAGCAGCCAATCCTCTAGGTACAATGAGCAGTTCTTC. Protein product: CASSQSSRYNEQFF.

The chain combines TRBV4-3 with TRBJ2-2, with TRBD1 matching over 8 bases. V gave up 1 base and J gave up 0 bases; unmatched junction bases: 1. The CDR3 runs to 16 residues. Germline V lookup: CDR1 LGHNA, CDR2 YSLEER. The CDR3 spells CASSQGTGSNTGELFF. The CDR3 DNA is TGCGCCAGCAGCCAAGGGACAGGGTCGAACACCGGGGAGCTGTTTTTT.

This clonotype was seen a few times. This chain joins TRBV5-1 and TRBJ2-3; tentative D call: TRBD2 (5 bases). Trimming left V 1 base short and J 6 bases short, with 18 bases between. The CDR3 has 16 residues. Germline CDR1 reads SGHRS; CDR2 reads YFSETQ. The CDR3 region has the DNA TGCGCCAGCAGCTTGCCCCCCTTACTAGGGAATGATACGCAGTATTTT. Its protein is CASSLPPLLGNDTQYF.

The chain links TRBV27 to TRBJ2-5, with 11 bases lining up with TRBD2. J was trimmed by 5 bases and V by 5 bases; bases with no gene match: 7. The CDR3 runs 15 residues. Germline-derived CDR1 and CDR2 are MNHEY and SMNVEV (reference sequence). DNA of the CDR3: TGTGCCAGCAGTCTCACTAGCGGGAGTTTCGAGACCCAGTACTTC. Protein product: CASSLTSGSFETQYF.

This clonotype came up many times. J is TRBJ2-1 and V is TRBV7-9; D remains unclear. The CDR3 runs to 11 residues. Looked up from germline, CDR1 is SEHNR and CDR2 is FQNEAQ (reference sequence). Trimming left V 2 bases short and J 8 bases short, with 4 bases between. For the CDR3, the DNA is TGTGCCAGCAGCTTATACCATGAGCAGTTCTTC. It yields the protein CASSLYHEQFF.

The chain uses TRBV19 and TRBJ2-1; the match to TRBD2 covers 8 bases. V was pared by 3 bases and J by 9 bases, with 7 bases of the junction left unmatched. Germline loops: CDR1 LNHDA, CDR2 SQIVND (reference sequence). The CDR3 totals 14 residues. In DNA form, the CDR3 reads TGTGCCAGTAGTATTCGGGGGGGCCAAGTTGAGCAGTTCTTC. It codes for CASSIRGGQVEQFF.